This TCR beta chain was identified in a study of T cells in Graves' hyperthyroidism and ophthalmopathy. PBMCs stemmed from under 11 ml fresh peripheral blood. In germline, CDR1 is LGHDT, CDR2 YNNKEL (reference sequence). This CDR3 contains 14 residues. V lost 8 bases and J lost 5, with 16 bases in between. The study's findings and limits: A model built on 13 V-J features separated ophthalmopathy from stable hyperthyroidism. Ophthalmopathy onset followed model prediction by a median around six months. Most clonotypes that expanded in the thyroid above 0.001 also showed up in blood.

This clonotype has at least ten counts. Its antigen is not identified. There were TCR beta CDR3 regions amplified from RNA transcripts. HTBI primers drove first-round RT-PCR of the TCR CDR3. MiXCR was run by TCRdb on the multiplex PCR reads, yielding one entry per CDR3 protein. The sample holds about 560,000 distinct CDR3 sequences, 16% seen once. The genes are TRBV3-1 and TRBJ2-1, with a possible D match to TRBD2 (5 bases). This TCR derives from a woman aged 18 to 35 with Graves' hyperthyroidism. The sequenced sample was blood. CDR3: CASVGLGSDNEQFF. In DNA, the CDR3 is TGTGCCAGCGTGGGCCTGGGTAGCGACAATGAGCAGTTCTTC.